This T cell receptor beta chain came from a study of OX40 agonist ivuxolimab in advanced cancers. This clone was counted once. As yet, its antigen is unknown. Only in-frame clones appear in the TCRdb table, and some are missing; sequencing was by immunoSEQ multiplex PCR. The sample yields around 76,000 clones, around 90% seen once. Study-wide findings and caveats: Average numbers of expanded clones were greater in CD8+ T cells than in CD4+.

The V gene's germline CDR1 is SGHTA and CDR2 FQGNSA. V was pared by 4 bases and J by 9 bases, with 15 bases between. The CDR3 extends over 13 amino acids. This sequence joins TRBV7-2 and TRBJ1-2; D unclear. This specimen was CD4+ or CD8+ T cells sorted from blood, taken in a trial of the OX40 agonist ivuxolimab. The sequence derives from an adult with an advanced solid tumor such as melanoma, head and neck, liver or kidney cancer. The CDR3, as DNA: TGTGCCAGCAGCTCGGACCGACTGGCGCGCTACACCTTC. This codes for CASSSDRLARYTF. The full variable domain, in which reference TRBV7-2 and TRBJ1-2 provide the parts outside the CDR3, is GAGVSQSPSNKVTEKGKDVELRCDPISGHTALYWYRQSLGQGLEFLIYFQGNSAPDKSGLPSDRFSAERTGGSVSTLTIQRTQQEDSAVYLCASSSDRLARYTFGSGTRLTVV.